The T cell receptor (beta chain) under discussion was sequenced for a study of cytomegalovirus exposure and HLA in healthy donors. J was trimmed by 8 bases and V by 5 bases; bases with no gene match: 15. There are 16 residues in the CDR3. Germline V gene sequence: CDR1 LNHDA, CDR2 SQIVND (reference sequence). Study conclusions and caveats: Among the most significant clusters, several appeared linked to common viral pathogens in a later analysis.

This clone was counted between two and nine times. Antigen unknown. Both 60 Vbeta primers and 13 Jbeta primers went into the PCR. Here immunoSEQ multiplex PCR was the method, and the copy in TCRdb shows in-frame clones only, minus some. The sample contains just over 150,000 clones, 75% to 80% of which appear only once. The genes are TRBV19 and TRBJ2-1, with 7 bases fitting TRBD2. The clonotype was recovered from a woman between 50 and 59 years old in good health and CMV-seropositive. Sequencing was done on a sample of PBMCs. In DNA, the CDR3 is TGTGCCAGTAGTGGAACTAGCGCGATAAGAACCGATGAGCAGTTCTTC. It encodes CASSGTSAIRTDEQFF.